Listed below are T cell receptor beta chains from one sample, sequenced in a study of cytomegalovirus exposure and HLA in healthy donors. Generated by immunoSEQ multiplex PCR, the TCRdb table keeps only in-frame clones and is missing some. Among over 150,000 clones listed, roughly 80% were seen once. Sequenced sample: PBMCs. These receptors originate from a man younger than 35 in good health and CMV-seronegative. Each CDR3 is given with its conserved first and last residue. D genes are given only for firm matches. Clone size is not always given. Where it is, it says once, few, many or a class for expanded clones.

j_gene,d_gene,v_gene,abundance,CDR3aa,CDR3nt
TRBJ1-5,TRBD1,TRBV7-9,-,CSSSLQGHSNQPQHF,TGTTCCAGCAGCTTACAGGGGCATAGCAATCAGCCCCAGCATTTT
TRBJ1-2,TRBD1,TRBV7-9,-,CASSLGDSSYGYTF,TGTGCCAGCAGCCTAGGGGACAGTTCCTATGGCTACACCTTC
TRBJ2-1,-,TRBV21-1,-,CASSKYRTSGYNEQFF,TGTGCCAGCAGCAAATATCGGACTAGCGGTTACAATGAGCAGTTCTTC
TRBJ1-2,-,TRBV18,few,CASSPPNGFYGYTF,TGTGCCAGCTCACCACCGAACGGGTTCTATGGCTACACCTTC
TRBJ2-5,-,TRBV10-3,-,CAISVKGDETQYF,TGTGCCATCAGTGTAAAGGGGGACGAGACCCAGTACTTC
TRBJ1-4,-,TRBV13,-,CASSLNRLAGTNEKLFF,TGTGCCAGCAGCTTAAACCGGCTGGCAGGCACTAATGAAAAACTGTTTTTT
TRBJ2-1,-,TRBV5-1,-,CASSLERLSYNEQFF,TGCGCCAGCAGCTTGGAGAGGCTTTCCTACAATGAGCAGTTCTTC
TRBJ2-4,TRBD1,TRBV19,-,CASSAQGQGLNIQYF,TGTGCCAGTAGTGCCCAGGGACAGGGATTAAACATTCAGTACTTC
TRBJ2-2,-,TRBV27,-,CASTERTNTGELFF,TGTGCCAGCACGGAGCGGACTAACACCGGGGAGCTGTTTTTT
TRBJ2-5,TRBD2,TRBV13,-,CASSLRAGTSGGASWETQYF,TGTGCCAGCAGCTTAAGGGCCGGGACTAGCGGGGGGGCTAGCTGGGAGACCCAGTACTTC
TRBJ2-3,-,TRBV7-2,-,CASSLLRDTQYF,TGTGCCAGCAGCTTACTACGAGATACGCAGTATTTT
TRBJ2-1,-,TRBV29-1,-,CSAGYNEQFF,TGCAGCGCGGGATACAATGAGCAGTTCTTC
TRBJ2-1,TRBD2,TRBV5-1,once,CASSSPERGASRSHEQFF,TGCGCCAGCAGCTCCCCCGAGCGGGGGGCGAGCCGTTCCCATGAGCAGTTCTTC
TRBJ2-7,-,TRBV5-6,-,CASSAMTGTYEQYF,TGTGCCAGCAGTGCCATGACAGGAACCTACGAGCAGTACTTC
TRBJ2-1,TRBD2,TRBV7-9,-,CSSSPRESGSSYNEQFF,TGTTCCAGCAGCCCTCGCGAGAGCGGGAGTTCCTACAATGAGCAGTTCTTC
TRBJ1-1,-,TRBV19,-,CASKGNSFTEAFF,TGTGCCAGTAAGGGGAACAGCTTCACTGAAGCTTTCTTT
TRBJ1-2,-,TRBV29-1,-,CSVVRAGDGYTF,TGCAGCGTTGTTAGGGCAGGGGATGGCTACACCTTC
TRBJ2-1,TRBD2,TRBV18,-,CASSPRTSGSLYNEQFF,TGTGCCAGCTCACCAAGGACTAGCGGGAGTTTGTACAATGAGCAGTTCTTC
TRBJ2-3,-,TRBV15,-,CATSREASVTDTQYF,TGTGCCACCAGCAGAGAGGCTAGCGTTACAGATACGCAGTATTTT
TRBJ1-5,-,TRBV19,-,CASSLSNQPQHF,TGTGCCAGTAGTCTTAGCAATCAGCCCCAGCATTTT
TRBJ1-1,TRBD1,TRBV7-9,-,CASSTGGVSTEAFF,TGTGCCAGCAGCACAGGGGGCGTGAGTACTGAAGCTTTCTTT
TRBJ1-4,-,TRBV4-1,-,CASSPGMREKLFF,TGCGCCAGCAGCCCAGGGATGAGGGAAAAACTGTTTTTT